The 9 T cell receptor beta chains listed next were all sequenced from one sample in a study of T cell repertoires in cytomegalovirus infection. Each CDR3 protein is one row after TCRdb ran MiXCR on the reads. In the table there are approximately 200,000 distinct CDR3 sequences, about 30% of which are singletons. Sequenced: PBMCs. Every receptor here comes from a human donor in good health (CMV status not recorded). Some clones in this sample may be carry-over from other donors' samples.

CDR3 bases: TGTGCCAGTCGAAGTTCATCCTATGGCTACACCTTC. This codes for CASRSSSYGYTF. The gene calls are TRBV19 and TRBJ1-2; unclear D gene. Per the germline V gene, CDR1 is LNHDA and CDR2 is SQIVND (reference sequence). The CDR3 extends over 12 amino acids. V shed 8 bases and J shed 4 bases, with 11 bases lying between them.

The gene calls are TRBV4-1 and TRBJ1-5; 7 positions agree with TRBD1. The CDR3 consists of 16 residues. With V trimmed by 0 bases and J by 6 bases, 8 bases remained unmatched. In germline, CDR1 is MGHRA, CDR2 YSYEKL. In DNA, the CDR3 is TGCGCCAGCAGCCAAGATGAGGGGACAGAGGGTCAGCCCCAGCATTTT. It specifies CASSQDEGTEGQPQHF.

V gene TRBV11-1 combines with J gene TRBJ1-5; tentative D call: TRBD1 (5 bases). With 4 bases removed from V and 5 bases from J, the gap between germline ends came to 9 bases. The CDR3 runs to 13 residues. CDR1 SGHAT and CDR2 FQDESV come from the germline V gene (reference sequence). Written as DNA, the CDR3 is TGTGCCAGCAGCTCGGGGCCGGATCAGCCCCAGCATTTT. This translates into CASSSGPDQPQHF.

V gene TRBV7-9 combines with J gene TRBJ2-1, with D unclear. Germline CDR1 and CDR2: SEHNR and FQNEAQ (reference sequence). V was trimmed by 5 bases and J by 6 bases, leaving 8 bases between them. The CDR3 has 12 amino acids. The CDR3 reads CASSQDLNEQFF. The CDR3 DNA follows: TGTGCCAGCAGCCAAGACCTCAATGAGCAGTTCTTC.

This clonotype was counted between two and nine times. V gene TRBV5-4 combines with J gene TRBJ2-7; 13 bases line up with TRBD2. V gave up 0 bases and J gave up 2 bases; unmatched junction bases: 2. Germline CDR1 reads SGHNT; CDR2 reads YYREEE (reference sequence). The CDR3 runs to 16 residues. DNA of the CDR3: TGTGCCAGCAGCTTGGGCGGACTAGCGGGGGCCTACGAGCAGTACTTC. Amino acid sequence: CASSLGGLAGAYEQYF.

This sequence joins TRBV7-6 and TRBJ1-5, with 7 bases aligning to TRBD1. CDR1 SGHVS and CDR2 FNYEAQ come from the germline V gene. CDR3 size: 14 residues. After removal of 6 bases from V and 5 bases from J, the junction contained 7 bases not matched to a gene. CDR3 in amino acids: CASRSTGTHQPQHF. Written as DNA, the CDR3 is TGTGCCAGCAGATCGACAGGGACCCATCAGCCCCAGCATTTT. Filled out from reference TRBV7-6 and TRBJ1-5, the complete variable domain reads GAGVSQSPRYKVTKRGQDVALRCDPISGHVSLYWYRQALGQGPEFLTYFNYEAQQDKSGLPNDRFSAERPEGSISTLTIQRTEQRDSAMYRCASRSTGTHQPQHFGDGTRLSIL.

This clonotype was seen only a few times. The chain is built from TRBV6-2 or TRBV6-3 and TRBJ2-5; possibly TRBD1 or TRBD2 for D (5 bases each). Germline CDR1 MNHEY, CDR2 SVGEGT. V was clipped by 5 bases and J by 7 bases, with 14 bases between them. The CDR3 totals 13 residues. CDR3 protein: CASSEGPRGTQYF. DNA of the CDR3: TGTGCCAGCAGTGAGGGGCCCCGAGGGACCCAGTACTTC.

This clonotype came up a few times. The CDR3 protein is CASTAQGMNTEAFF. As DNA, the CDR3 is TGTGCCAGCACAGCGCAGGGGATGAACACTGAAGCTTTCTTT. This chain connects TRBV6-1 to TRBJ1-1, with a weak D call TRBD1 (6 bases). V lost 7 bases and J 0 bases, leaving 12 bases between the germline ends. From germline, CDR1 is MNHNS and CDR2 SASEGT. The CDR3 extends over 14 amino acids.

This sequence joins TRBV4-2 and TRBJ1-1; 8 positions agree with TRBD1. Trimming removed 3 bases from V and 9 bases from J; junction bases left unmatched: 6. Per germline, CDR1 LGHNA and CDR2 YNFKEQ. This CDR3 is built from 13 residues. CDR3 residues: CASSHGQGPKAFF. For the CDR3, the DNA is TGTGCCAGCAGCCACGGACAGGGTCCGAAAGCTTTCTTT.